This T cell receptor beta chain emerged from a study of monozygotic twins with cystic fibrosis. Study-wide results and caveats: Co-twins had the most similar V usage for 13 of 16 pairs, J for 8. Shared CDR3 numbers were not associated with age, concordance or severity. Unrelated CF individuals shared fewer identical clonotypes than monozygotic CF twins. The repertoire was suggested to be naive-dominated, clonality median about 0.009.

CDR1 MNHNY and CDR2 SVGAGI come from the germline V gene (reference sequence). This CDR3 comprises 10 residues. Deletions cut 11 bases from V and 7 bases from J, with 8 bases between. The repertoire was sequenced with immunoSEQ multiplex PCR; TCRdb's copy has only in-frame clones and lacks some. The sample has 9,500 to 13,000 clones; 99% are singletons. Concerning this clone: The antigen remains unidentified.

The chain carries TRBV6-6 and TRBJ1-4, with D tentatively TRBD1 (6 bases). The source of this sequence is a man between 18 and 29 years old with cystic fibrosis. Sequencing was performed on blood. The CDR3 region has the DNA TGTGCCGCCAGGGGTGAAAAACTGTTTTTT. It encodes CAARGEKLFF.